This TCR beta chain comes out of a study of control samples from healthy donors and cancer patients. Only in-frame clones appear in the TCRdb table, and some are missing; sequencing was by immunoSEQ multiplex PCR. The profile shows over 85,000 clones, 70% to 85% of them singletons. Germline assignment: CDR1 SGHAT and CDR2 FQNNGV. The CDR3 sequence is 17 residues long. The V end was cut by 2 bases, the J end by 4 bases, with 20 bases between. The sequenced material came from PBMCs. The chain has TRBV11-2 and TRBJ1-1; tentatively, D is TRBD1 (6 bases). This TCR came from an older man with lung cancer. CDR3 amino acids: CASSLWGRQKLGTEAFF. The CDR3 nucleotides are TGTGCCAGCAGCTTATGGGGGCGCCAAAAATTGGGCACTGAAGCTTTCTTT.